Presented here are 4 T cell receptor beta chains from one specimen sequenced in a study of cytomegalovirus exposure and HLA in healthy donors (dated by TCRdb to about 2017). Library preparation used the immunoSEQ multiplex PCR assay. A mixture of 60 forward primers for TCR Vbeta segments and 13 reverse primers for TCR Jbeta segments was used in the multiplex PCR. What TCRdb holds here is the immuneACCESS table cut down to in-frame rearrangements. Part of the clones is not present; checked against another copy, under half of the missing clones reflect an unresolved V gene, and the others are unexplained. The sample contains roughly 140,000 clones, 60% to 85% of them found a single time. Around 2.9% of the sample lies in the top ten. Sequenced input: PBMCs. These receptor sequences come from a man aged 35 to 55 in good health and CMV-seropositive.

This clone has only a few counts. The chain couples TRBV18 to TRBJ1-4; 9 positions agree with TRBD1. Per germline, CDR1 KGHSH and CDR2 LQKENI. The junction had 4 bases not matched to a gene; V was cut back by 2 bases and J by 6 bases. The CDR3 consists of 15 residues. The CDR3 loop is CASSPGQGMDEKLFF. DNA for the CDR3: TGTGCCAGCTCACCAGGACAGGGGATGGATGAAAAACTGTTTTTT.

V and J are TRBV11-1 and TRBJ2-3, with 9 bases identical to TRBD2. From germline, CDR1 is SGHAT and CDR2 FQDESV (reference sequence). The CDR3 sequence is 14 residues long. The CDR3: CASGGHSPTDTQYF. CDR3 nucleotide sequence: TGTGCTAGCGGGGGCCATTCCCCCACAGATACGCAGTATTTT.

The J gene is TRBJ2-1, the V gene TRBV29-1; unclear D gene. CDR1 and CDR2 (germline): SQVTM, ANQGSEA. V lost 6 bases, J lost 0 bases, and 12 bases lay in between. CDR3 length: 14 amino acids. The CDR3 DNA reads as TGCAGCGTGCCCCGACTTAGCTCCTACAATGAGCAGTTCTTC. This codes for CSVPRLSSYNEQFF.

The CDR3 sequence: CASSLVGGGTNEKLFF. In DNA form, the CDR3 reads TGTGCCAGCAGTTTAGTAGGGGGGGGCACTAATGAAAAACTGTTTTTT. This rearrangement joins TRBV28 to TRBJ1-4, with TRBD1 as a possible D gene (6 bases). CDR1 and CDR2 (germline): MDHEN, SYDVKM. The V gene lost 2 bases and the J gene lost 2 bases, with 12 bases spanning the gap. The CDR3 extends over 16 amino acids. The variable domain in full, completed from reference TRBV28 and TRBJ1-4, reads DVKVTQSSRYLVKRTGEKVFLECVQDMDHENMFWYRQDPGLGLRLIYFSYDVKMKEKGDIPEGYSVSREKKERFSLILESASTNQTSMYLCASSLVGGGTNEKLFFGSGTQLSVL.